These T cell receptor beta chains were read from a single sample in a study of blood T cells in healthy people across ages. TCRdb analysed the 5' RACE reads with MiXCR anew, one entry per CDR3 protein. The sample has about 730,000 distinct CDR3 sequences; 40% to 45% are singletons. Sequencing was performed on blood. These receptors all come from a woman in her sixties in good health. Each CDR3 is given without its conserved first and last residue.

- TRBV29-1 SAQGAGYEQY
TRBJ2-1 TRBV24-1 ATSDVTSGGLYNEQF
TRBJ1-1 TRBV20-1 SASDRDTEAF
TRBJ2-5 TRBV29-1 SGGQEYNEQY
TRBJ1-2 TRBV12-3/TRBV12-4 ASSLAGAVLANYGYT
TRBJ2-3 TRBV7-9 SSSPGWDTQY
TRBJ2-5 TRBV5-1 ASSLARAEETQY
TRBJ1-2 TRBV7-3 ASSLTGPPEHYGYT
TRBJ2-5 TRBV11-2 ASSLTSGGAWETQY
TRBJ2-1 TRBV18 ASSPGTPWGNEQF
TRBJ2-1 TRBV29-1 SVVTGTGADEQF
TRBJ1-5 TRBV28 ASSSDTQPQH
TRBJ2-1 TRBV7-6 ASSPHDNYNEQF
TRBJ2-7 TRBV29-1 SVVGVDEQY
TRBJ2-3 TRBV5-1 ASSLEESTQY
TRBJ2-1 TRBV13 ASSFSGTSVDEQF
TRBJ2-1 TRBV20-1 SASSYEQF
TRBJ2-2 TRBV7-2 ASSLEGLNTGELF
TRBJ2-1 TRBV24-1 ATSDGTPSSDNEQF
TRBJ1-5 TRBV4-2 ASSQQNQPQH
TRBJ2-1 TRBV15 ATSRGYRAYNEQF
TRBJ2-3 TRBV10-2 ASSEEGKAGTDTQY
TRBJ2-3 TRBV20-1 SAPGFSSTDTQY
TRBJ2-5 TRBV20-1 SARSGGAYETQY
TRBJ2-7 TRBV20-1 SAFPDRNSYEQY
TRBJ2-1 TRBV28 ASKGGGYEQF
TRBJ2-1 TRBV20-1 SAKDDPSGNEQF
TRBJ1-2 TRBV6-2/TRBV6-3 ASSYSANFNYGYT
TRBJ1-5 TRBV20-1 SARIPGVGQPQH
TRBJ2-7 TRBV9 ASSPRIVGTYEQY
TRBJ1-2 TRBV7-9 ASSLRDPSYGYT
TRBJ1-2 TRBV7-9 ASSSQGGWSNYGYT
TRBJ1-6 TRBV3-1 ASSQDDNSPLH
TRBJ1-6 TRBV20-1 SASRAGFNSPLH
TRBJ2-5 TRBV5-1 ASSLRLAGATQETQY
TRBJ2-5 TRBV20-1 SARIAGTSGEGTQY
TRBJ1-4 TRBV3-1 ASNQDAGTLGPRTNEKLF
TRBJ2-7 TRBV7-2 ASSLPWGGAGDEQY
TRBJ2-7 TRBV20-1 GARALGTTYEQY
TRBJ2-5 TRBV7-2 ASSFDRREGTQY